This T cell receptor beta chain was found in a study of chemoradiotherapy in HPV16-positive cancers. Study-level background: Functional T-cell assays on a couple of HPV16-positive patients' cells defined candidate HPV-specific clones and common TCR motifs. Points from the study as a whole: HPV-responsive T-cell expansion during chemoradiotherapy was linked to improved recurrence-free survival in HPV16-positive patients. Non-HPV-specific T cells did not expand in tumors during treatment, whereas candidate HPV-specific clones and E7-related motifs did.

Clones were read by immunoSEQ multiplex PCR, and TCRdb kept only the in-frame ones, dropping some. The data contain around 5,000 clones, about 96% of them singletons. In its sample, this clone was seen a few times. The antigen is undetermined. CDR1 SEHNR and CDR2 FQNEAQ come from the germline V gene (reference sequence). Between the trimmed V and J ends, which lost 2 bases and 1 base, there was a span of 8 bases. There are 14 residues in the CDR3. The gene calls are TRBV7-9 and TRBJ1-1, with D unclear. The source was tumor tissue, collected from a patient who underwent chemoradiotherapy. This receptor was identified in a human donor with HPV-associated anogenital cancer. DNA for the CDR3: TGTGCCAGCAGCTTATCATGGGGGAACACTGAAGCTTTCTTT. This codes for CASSLSWGNTEAFF.